These T cell receptor beta chains were read from a single sample in a study of shared clonotypes between healthy human individuals. Clones were sequenced by immunoSEQ multiplex PCR, and TCRdb holds only the in-frame ones, with some missing. The table shows around 500,000 clones, with roughly 85% occurring only once. The sample taken for sequencing was PBMCs. The source is a middle-aged woman in good health. Some clones in this sample may be carry-over from other donors' samples. The CDR3 runs from the conserved cysteine through the conserved F or W. Fields, in order: J gene, V gene, clone size, D gene, CDR3 protein, CDR3 DNA. A D gene is named only where the DNA matches it firmly. The listing skips clone size in some rows; elsewhere it reads once, few, many or a size class.

j_call: TRBJ1-2; v_call: TRBV19; clone_size: .; d_call: TRBD1; cdr3_aa: CASSRDRGSGYTF; cdr3_nt: TGTGCCAGTAGTCGGGACAGGGGTAGCGGCTACACCTTC
j_call: TRBJ2-2; v_call: TRBV18; clone_size: .; d_call: .; cdr3_aa: CASSNNQDTGELFF; cdr3_nt: TGTGCCAGCTCCAACAATCAGGACACCGGGGAGCTGTTTTTT
j_call: TRBJ1-4; v_call: TRBV6-5; clone_size: once; d_call: TRBD1; cdr3_aa: CASSPRDRGEKLFF; cdr3_nt: TGTGCCAGCAGCCCCCGGGACAGAGGTGAAAAACTGTTTTTT
j_call: TRBJ2-2; v_call: TRBV7-3; clone_size: .; d_call: .; cdr3_aa: CASSLNGGTGELFF; cdr3_nt: TGTGCCAGCAGCTTAAATGGGGGCACCGGGGAGCTGTTTTTT
j_call: TRBJ1-4; v_call: TRBV4-2; clone_size: .; d_call: .; cdr3_aa: CASSQEDWTNEKLFF; cdr3_nt: TGTGCCAGCAGCCAAGAGGACTGGACTAATGAAAAACTGTTTTTT
j_call: TRBJ2-3; v_call: TRBV6-1; clone_size: few; d_call: .; cdr3_aa: CASYLGRATDTQYF; cdr3_nt: TGTGCCAGCTACCTTGGGCGGGCTACAGATACGCAGTATTTT
j_call: TRBJ1-2; v_call: TRBV11-2; clone_size: .; d_call: .; cdr3_aa: CASSLGPGTSNYGYTF; cdr3_nt: TGTGCCAGCAGCTTAGGCCCCGGGACGTCTAACTATGGCTACACCTTC
j_call: TRBJ2-2; v_call: TRBV5-1; clone_size: .; d_call: .; cdr3_aa: CASSSPTSRWAPGELFF; cdr3_nt: TGCGCCAGCAGCTCCCCCACTAGCAGATGGGCACCCGGGGAGCTGTTTTTT
j_call: TRBJ1-6; v_call: TRBV11-2; clone_size: .; d_call: .; cdr3_aa: CASSWAGGNSPLHF; cdr3_nt: TGTGCCAGCAGCTGGGCGGGGGGAAATTCACCCCTCCACTTT
j_call: TRBJ2-7; v_call: TRBV5-1; clone_size: once; d_call: TRBD2; cdr3_aa: CASSPLAGDGEQYF; cdr3_nt: TGCGCCAGCAGCCCACTAGCGGGAGATGGCGAGCAGTACTTC
j_call: TRBJ1-5; v_call: TRBV28; clone_size: once; d_call: TRBD1; cdr3_aa: CASWGQISNQPQHF; cdr3_nt: TGTGCCAGTTGGGGACAGATTAGCAATCAGCCCCAGCATTTT
j_call: TRBJ2-3; v_call: TRBV5-5; clone_size: once; d_call: .; cdr3_aa: CASITTGPSTDTQYF; cdr3_nt: TGTGCCAGCATCACCACGGGACCAAGCACAGATACGCAGTATTTT
j_call: TRBJ2-2; v_call: TRBV27; clone_size: .; d_call: .; cdr3_aa: CASSSRLDEYTGELFF; cdr3_nt: TGTGCCAGCAGTTCGCGGCTAGATGAGTACACCGGGGAGCTGTTTTTT
j_call: TRBJ1-2; v_call: TRBV7-8; clone_size: .; d_call: .; cdr3_aa: CASSPIDVYGYTF; cdr3_nt: TGTGCCAGCAGCCCAATCGACGTCTATGGCTACACCTTC
j_call: TRBJ1-5; v_call: TRBV19; clone_size: .; d_call: TRBD1; cdr3_aa: CASRRDRGFNQPQHF; cdr3_nt: TGTGCCAGTAGACGGGACAGGGGCTTTAATCAGCCCCAGCATTTT
j_call: TRBJ2-7; v_call: TRBV7-8; clone_size: once; d_call: .; cdr3_aa: CASSPPRTPGYEQYF; cdr3_nt: TGTGCCAGCAGCCCCCCCCGGACCCCAGGCTACGAGCAGTACTTC
j_call: TRBJ1-5; v_call: TRBV19; clone_size: many; d_call: TRBD1; cdr3_aa: CASSTTQGNQPQHF; cdr3_nt: TGTGCCAGTAGTACGACACAGGGGAATCAGCCCCAGCATTTT
j_call: TRBJ2-4; v_call: TRBV7-9; clone_size: .; d_call: .; cdr3_aa: CASSLPGLAKNIQYF; cdr3_nt: TGTGCCAGCAGCCTACCGGGACTAGCCAAAAACATTCAGTACTTC
j_call: TRBJ2-2; v_call: TRBV5-1; clone_size: .; d_call: .; cdr3_aa: CASSWTHLGTGELFF; cdr3_nt: TGCGCCAGCAGCTGGACCCACCTGGGGACCGGGGAGCTGTTTTTT
j_call: TRBJ1-2; v_call: TRBV5-5; clone_size: few; d_call: .; cdr3_aa: CASSLEMTIRYGYTF; cdr3_nt: TGTGCCAGCAGCTTGGAAATGACAATACGGTATGGCTACACCTTC
j_call: TRBJ2-7; v_call: TRBV7-6; clone_size: .; d_call: .; cdr3_aa: CASSPGPKYEQYF; cdr3_nt: TGTGCCAGCAGCCCTGGTCCCAAATACGAGCAGTACTTC
j_call: TRBJ2-7; v_call: TRBV30; clone_size: .; d_call: .; cdr3_aa: CAWTQGGYEQYF; cdr3_nt: TGTGCCTGGACCCAGGGGGGGTACGAGCAGTACTTC
j_call: TRBJ2-5; v_call: TRBV28; clone_size: .; d_call: .; cdr3_aa: CASSRTLTEAAETQYF; cdr3_nt: TGTGCCAGCAGTCGAACATTAACAGAGGCGGCTGAGACCCAGTACTTC
j_call: TRBJ2-3; v_call: TRBV30; clone_size: .; d_call: TRBD2; cdr3_aa: CAWSSGAGGAHTQYF; cdr3_nt: TGTGCCTGGAGTTCTGGAGCGGGAGGGGCTCATACGCAGTATTTT
j_call: TRBJ2-7; v_call: TRBV29-1; clone_size: .; d_call: TRBD1; cdr3_aa: CSVPGQGSYEQYF; cdr3_nt: TGCAGCGTACCGGGACAGGGCTCCTACGAGCAGTACTTC
j_call: TRBJ1-2; v_call: TRBV18; clone_size: few; d_call: TRBD1; cdr3_aa: CASSPGQDYGYTF; cdr3_nt: TGTGCCAGCTCACCGGGACAGGACTATGGCTACACCTTC
j_call: TRBJ2-2; v_call: TRBV6-6; clone_size: once; d_call: .; cdr3_aa: CASSYAIGRFTGELFF; cdr3_nt: TGTGCCAGCAGTTACGCCATAGGCAGGTTTACCGGGGAGCTGTTTTTT
j_call: TRBJ1-5; v_call: TRBV10-3; clone_size: once; d_call: .; cdr3_aa: CATMGGDYSNQPQHF; cdr3_nt: TGTGCCACCATGGGGGGGGACTATAGCAATCAGCCCCAGCATTTT
j_call: TRBJ1-2; v_call: TRBV7-6; clone_size: few; d_call: .; cdr3_aa: CASSPLGARGYTF; cdr3_nt: TGTGCCAGCAGCCCCTTGGGGGCCCGGGGCTACACCTTC
j_call: TRBJ2-1; v_call: TRBV28; clone_size: .; d_call: .; cdr3_aa: CASSLPPGSAGNEQFF; cdr3_nt: TGTGCCAGCAGTCTCCCCCCGGGGTCTGCAGGGAATGAGCAGTTCTTC
j_call: TRBJ1-1; v_call: TRBV5-4; clone_size: .; d_call: .; cdr3_aa: CASSLFGGEAFF; cdr3_nt: TGTGCCAGCAGCCTTTTTGGGGGCGAAGCTTTCTTT
j_call: TRBJ1-1; v_call: TRBV2; clone_size: once; d_call: .; cdr3_aa: CASSAQGESTEAFF; cdr3_nt: TGTGCCAGCAGTGCACAGGGTGAGAGCACTGAAGCTTTCTTT
j_call: TRBJ1-1; v_call: TRBV27; clone_size: .; d_call: .; cdr3_aa: CASSLGRNTEAFF; cdr3_nt: TGTGCCAGCAGTTTAGGGCGAAACACTGAAGCTTTCTTT
j_call: TRBJ2-1; v_call: TRBV28; clone_size: .; d_call: .; cdr3_aa: CASSSAAWSDEQFF; cdr3_nt: TGTGCCAGCAGTTCGGCCGCCTGGAGCGATGAGCAGTTCTTC
j_call: TRBJ1-2; v_call: TRBV27; clone_size: .; d_call: TRBD1; cdr3_aa: CASSSGTGKANYGYTF; cdr3_nt: TGTGCCAGCAGTTCCGGGACAGGGAAAGCTAACTATGGCTACACCTTC
j_call: TRBJ1-2; v_call: TRBV7-9; clone_size: .; d_call: .; cdr3_aa: CASSLGAEGGYTF; cdr3_nt: TGTGCCAGCAGCTTAGGGGCAGAAGGTGGCTACACCTTC
j_call: TRBJ1-2; v_call: TRBV28; clone_size: .; d_call: .; cdr3_aa: CASSSRSYYGYTF; cdr3_nt: TGTGCCAGCAGTTCACGCAGTTACTATGGCTACACCTTC
j_call: TRBJ1-2; v_call: TRBV28; clone_size: .; d_call: .; cdr3_aa: CASSSGGSDPGYTF; cdr3_nt: TGTGCCAGCAGTTCAGGAGGGTCAGACCCGGGCTACACCTTC
j_call: TRBJ1-4; v_call: TRBV6-1; clone_size: .; d_call: .; cdr3_aa: CASSETYGGVATNEKLFF; cdr3_nt: TGTGCCAGCAGTGAGACTTATGGGGGAGTTGCAACTAATGAAAAACTGTTTTTT
j_call: TRBJ2-5; v_call: TRBV7-9; clone_size: .; d_call: .; cdr3_aa: CASTSPTGTEQETQYF; cdr3_nt: TGTGCCAGCACCTCCCCTACCGGGACTGAACAAGAGACCCAGTACTTC
j_call: TRBJ2-7; v_call: TRBV2; clone_size: once; d_call: TRBD2; cdr3_aa: CASRGTSGSYEQYF; cdr3_nt: TGTGCCAGCAGAGGGACTAGCGGATCCTACGAGCAGTACTTC
j_call: TRBJ2-7; v_call: TRBV7-3; clone_size: .; d_call: .; cdr3_aa: CASPQGVWYEQYF; cdr3_nt: TGTGCCAGCCCCCAGGGTGTATGGTACGAGCAGTACTTC
j_call: TRBJ1-4; v_call: TRBV4-2; clone_size: .; d_call: .; cdr3_aa: CASSQDWGTAEKLFF; cdr3_nt: TGTGCCAGCAGCCAAGATTGGGGGACCGCTGAAAAACTGTTTTTT
j_call: TRBJ2-7; v_call: TRBV19; clone_size: .; d_call: .; cdr3_aa: CASSTGPATYEQYF; cdr3_nt: TGTGCCAGTAGTACTGGACCGGCCACCTACGAGCAGTACTTC
j_call: TRBJ1-2; v_call: TRBV5-1; clone_size: .; d_call: .; cdr3_aa: CASSTTENYGYTF; cdr3_nt: TGCGCCAGCAGCACGACAGAGAACTATGGCTACACCTTC
j_call: TRBJ1-1; v_call: TRBV7-3; clone_size: .; d_call: TRBD1; cdr3_aa: CASSLQGESEAFF; cdr3_nt: TGTGCCAGCAGCTTACAGGGGGAATCTGAAGCTTTCTTT
j_call: TRBJ2-1; v_call: TRBV18; clone_size: .; d_call: .; cdr3_aa: CASSPRTIIYNEQFF; cdr3_nt: TGTGCCAGCTCACCACGGACTATCATATACAATGAGCAGTTCTTC
j_call: TRBJ1-5; v_call: TRBV27; clone_size: few; d_call: TRBD1; cdr3_aa: CASSLIAGGLSNQPQHF; cdr3_nt: TGTGCCAGCAGTTTAATAGCAGGGGGGCTTAGCAATCAGCCCCAGCATTTT
j_call: TRBJ2-3; v_call: TRBV28; clone_size: .; d_call: .; cdr3_aa: CASSLGVDTQYF; cdr3_nt: TGTGCCAGCAGTTTAGGGGTGGATACGCAGTATTTT
j_call: TRBJ2-1; v_call: TRBV6-1; clone_size: .; d_call: .; cdr3_aa: CASSARGNEQFF; cdr3_nt: TGTGCCAGCAGCGCCAGAGGGAATGAGCAGTTCTTC
j_call: TRBJ2-5; v_call: TRBV6-4; clone_size: .; d_call: TRBD2; cdr3_aa: CASSVSSGSQETQYF; cdr3_nt: TGTGCCAGCAGTGTGAGTAGCGGGAGCCAAGAGACCCAGTACTTC
j_call: TRBJ2-3; v_call: TRBV29-1; clone_size: .; d_call: .; cdr3_aa: CSAYVTLSTDTQYF; cdr3_nt: TGCAGCGCCTACGTGACTCTAAGCACAGATACGCAGTATTTT
j_call: TRBJ1-4; v_call: TRBV9; clone_size: few; d_call: TRBD1; cdr3_aa: CASSYGTGTNEKLFF; cdr3_nt: TGTGCCAGCAGCTACGGGACAGGGACTAATGAAAAACTGTTTTTT
j_call: TRBJ2-7; v_call: TRBV5-4; clone_size: .; d_call: TRBD2; cdr3_aa: CASSLAGGVSYEQYF; cdr3_nt: TGTGCCAGCAGCTTGGCCGGGGGGGTCTCCTACGAGCAGTACTTC
j_call: TRBJ1-1; v_call: TRBV18; clone_size: .; d_call: .; cdr3_aa: CASSPPFAWTEAFF; cdr3_nt: TGTGCCAGCTCACCACCTTTCGCATGGACTGAAGCTTTCTTT